The 23 T cell receptor beta chains below were found in one sample sequenced in a study of post-analysis software for immune sequencing data. These receptors' targets are unknown. Notes on the study in general: Patients showed TRBV5-6, TRBV5-1 and TRBV20-1 among roughly 5 TRBV segments more frequent than in controls.

Carried by the TCR beta cDNA libraries were unique molecular identifiers. TCRdb redid the calling of the PCR reads with MiXCR, one entry per CDR3 protein. The sample yields 500,000 to 600,000 distinct CDR3 sequences, roughly 45% seen once. Sequenced input: blood. All receptors come from a girl aged 10-17 years with multiple sclerosis.

The chain has TRBV4-1 and TRBJ2-7; TRBD2 matches 7 bases. The J call is doubtful: the DNA matches TRBJ2-5 better. CDR1 is MGHRA and CDR2 is YSYEKL in the germline V gene. The CDR3 loop spans 15 amino acids. CDR3: CASSQDRRGGETQYF. The CDR3 nucleotides read TGCGCCAGCAGCCAAGATCGTCGGGGAGGGGAGACCCAGTACTTC.

This chain joins TRBV5-5 and TRBJ2-7; D uncertain. V gave up 4 bases and J gave up 2 bases, with 16 bases separating them. From germline, CDR1 is SGHKS and CDR2 YYEKEE (reference sequence). This CDR3 region has 15 residues. The CDR3 bases are TGTGCCAGCAGCCCCGGCCGTATTCCGACCTACGAGCAGTACTTC. Translating gives CASSPGRIPTYEQYF.

In regard to this clonotype: The junction differs from germline at one of its ends, possibly a read error. This chain uses TRBV12-3 or TRBV12-4 with TRBJ1-2; the D gene is possibly TRBD1 (6 bases). This CDR3 contains 15 residues. The CDR3 DNA follows: TGTGCCAGCATTTTAGGGACAATAGCTAACTATGGCTACACCTTC. It is translated as CASILGTIANYGYTF.

The chain is built from TRBV6-5 and TRBJ1-6; D remains unclear. From germline, CDR1 is MNHEY and CDR2 SVGAGI. The CDR3 length is 16 residues. Trimming took off 7 bases at V and 13 bases at J, with 26 bases between the two ends. The CDR3 region is CASTEIEAGGSRPLHF. Here the CDR3 DNA reads TGTGCCAGCACCGAAATCGAGGCCGGCGGTAGTCGGCCCCTCCACTTT.

The chain uses TRBV24-1 and TRBJ1-1, with D hard to call. CDR1 is KGHDR and CDR2 is SFDVKD in the germline V gene. Deletions cut 2 bases from V and 0 bases from J, with 9 bases between. The length of the CDR3 is 15 residues. CDR3 amino acids: CATSDSERMNTEAFF. The CDR3 coding sequence is TGTGCCACCAGTGATTCCGAACGCATGAACACTGAAGCTTTCTTT.

Of note for this clonotype: One end of the junction does not line up with germline, which may come from a read error. This rearrangement joins TRBV7-7 to TRBJ2-1; no definite D call. The CDR3 has 14 amino acids. CDR1 is SSHAT and CDR2 is FNYEAQ in the germline V gene (reference sequence). The CDR3 sequence: CASSLEGVSREQFF. The CDR3 nucleotides read TGTGCTAGCAGCCTAGAAGGAGTGAGTAGAGAGCAGTTCTTC.

The chain carries TRBV6-5 and TRBJ1-2, with a possible D match to TRBD1 (5 bases). The V end lost 7 bases, the J end lost 4 bases, and 13 bases lay between the germline ends. Germline V CDR1 and CDR2: MNHEY, SVGAGI. This CDR3 has 13 amino acids. CDR3 DNA sequence: TGTGCCAGCACCACGGGACGGAGCTATGGCTACACCTTC. Amino acids: CASTTGRSYGYTF.

The CDR3 DNA sequence: TGTGCCAGCAGCTCCAACAGGGGAAGGGCTATTAATGAGCAGTTCTTC. Translated: CASSSNRGRAINEQFF. The rearrangement uses TRBV7-9 and TRBJ2-1, with 7 nucleotides matching TRBD1. The CDR3 totals 16 residues. V was clipped by 4 bases and J by 7 bases; unmatched bases: 13. Germline lookup yields CDR1 SEHNR and CDR2 FQNEAQ (reference sequence).

A single count supports this clonotype. The CDR3 DNA reads as TGCGCCAGCAGCCAAGACCTGACTAGCGCCTCTAGCACAGATACGCAGTATTTT. Its protein product is CASSQDLTSASSTDTQYF. The V and J genes are TRBV4-1 and TRBJ2-3, with TRBD2 identical over 8 bases. J lost 0 bases, V lost 0 bases, and 8 bases had no gene match. This CDR3 spans 18 amino acids. Germline loops: CDR1 MGHRA, CDR2 YSYEKL.

The chain recombines TRBV29-1 with TRBJ2-3, with D possibly being TRBD1 or TRBD2 (5 bases each). Trimming stripped 0 bases from V and 11 bases from J, with 15 bases between. This CDR3 has 13 residues. Germline-derived CDR1 and CDR2 are SQVTM and ANQGSEA. CDR3 residues: CSVEDLWRQGQYF. CDR3 bases: TGCAGCGTTGAAGATCTGTGGAGGCAGGGGCAGTATTTT.

This clonotype was found a few times. This chain joins TRBV5-5 and TRBJ1-2; D is undetermined. From germline, CDR1 is SGHKS and CDR2 YYEKEE (reference sequence). There are 13 residues in the CDR3. Trimming pared 4 bases from V and 2 bases from J, leaving 9 bases between. The CDR3 sequence is CASSPSLNYGYTF. The CDR3 coding sequence is TGTGCCAGCAGCCCCAGTCTAAACTATGGCTACACCTTC.

This clonotype showed up just a few times. V and J are TRBV7-9 and TRBJ1-1; 8 nucleotides align to TRBD1. Germline V gives CDR1 SEHNR, CDR2 FQNEAQ (reference sequence). The ends lost 5 bases at V and 2 bases at J; junction bases unmatched: 7. This CDR3 spans 15 amino acids. The CDR3 bases are TGTGCCAGCAGCACCGGACAGGGAAGAAACACTGAAGCTTTCTTT. Its translation is CASSTGQGRNTEAFF.

The J gene is TRBJ2-4, the V gene TRBV19; D perhaps matches TRBD2 (6 bases). Germline V lookup: CDR1 LNHDA, CDR2 SQIVND (reference sequence). Trimming cost V 7 bases and J 7 bases, with 14 bases left between them. CDR3 size: 13 residues. CDR3 bases: TGTGCCAGTAAAGGCCTGGAGGGGAACATTCAGTACTTC. Translated, it gives CASKGLEGNIQYF.

In this sample, this clonotype turned up a few times. The rearrangement joins TRBV29-1 to TRBJ2-7; 7 positions match TRBD1. Germline V gene data show CDR1 as SQVTM and CDR2 as ANQGSEA. Trimming cost V 4 bases and J 3 bases; bases outside gene matches: 6. This CDR3 is built from 13 residues. CDR3 residues: CSVASRQGYEQYF. In DNA, the CDR3 is TGCAGCGTTGCTTCCCGACAGGGCTACGAGCAGTACTTC.

This clonotype came up once. CDR3 in amino acids: CASSYILDTEAFF. CDR3 nucleotides: TGTGCCAGCAGTTACATTCTTGACACTGAAGCTTTCTTT. The chain uses TRBV12-3 or TRBV12-4 and TRBJ1-1, with D unclear. With 4 bases removed from V and 3 bases from J, the gap between germline ends came to 9 bases. The CDR3 is 13 amino acids.

V usage is TRBV5-1 and J usage is TRBJ1-2; TRBD1 aligns across 10 bases. Per germline, CDR1 SGHRS and CDR2 YFSETQ. The junction had 7 bases not matched to a gene; V was cut back by 6 bases and J by 8 bases. This CDR3 region has 13 residues. CDR3 region: CASKDRGLGGYTF. The CDR3 bases are TGCGCCAGCAAAGACAGGGGGCTAGGAGGCTACACCTTC.

The table lists this clonotype with a few counts. The chain employs TRBV27 and TRBJ1-2; D is possibly TRBD1 (5 bases). Trimming took off 8 bases at V and 0 bases at J, with 10 bases between the two ends. Germline values: CDR1 MNHEY, CDR2 SMNVEV (reference sequence). The CDR3 contains 13 residues. In DNA form, the CDR3 reads TGTGCCAGCTCAACGACAGCTAACTATGGCTACACCTTC. This gives the protein CASSTTANYGYTF.

The chain recombines TRBV20-1 with TRBJ1-1; D ambiguous. Germline lookup yields CDR1 DFQATT and CDR2 SNEGSKA (reference sequence). The V end lost 3 bases, the J end lost 1 base, and 12 bases lay between the germline ends. The CDR3 is made up of 14 amino acids. The CDR3 sequence is CSARESGWNTEAFF. CDR3 sequence (DNA): TGCAGTGCTAGGGAATCAGGATGGAACACTGAAGCTTTCTTT.

The chain recombines TRBV10-3 with TRBJ1-2, with TRBD1 matching 7 bases. CDR3 length equals 15 residues. V was pared by 6 bases and J by 4 bases, with 11 bases of the junction left unmatched. Germline CDR1 ENHRY, CDR2 SYGVKD. For the CDR3, the DNA is TGTGCCATCAGCCGGGACAGCCTGCTAAGCTATGGCTACACCTTC. Translated: CAISRDSLLSYGYTF.

This clonotype has just one count. This chain uses TRBV7-9 with TRBJ2-5, with TRBD2 as a possible D gene (5 bases). Germline lookup yields CDR1 SEHNR and CDR2 FQNEAQ (reference sequence). Trimming removed 1 base from V and 11 bases from J, with 14 bases in between. This CDR3 is built from 13 residues. DNA for the CDR3: TGTGCCAGCAGCTTAGATGGGGAGAATGAGCAGTACTTC. It encodes CASSLDGENEQYF. The full variable domain, in which reference TRBV7-9 and TRBJ2-5 provide the parts outside the CDR3, is DTGVSQNPRHKITKRGQNVTFRCDPISEHNRLYWYRQTLGQGPEFLTYFQNEAQLEKSRLLSDRFSAERPKGSFSTLEIQRTEQGDSAMYLCASSLDGENEQYFGPGTRLLVL.

J is TRBJ1-1 and V is TRBV11-3; possible D gene TRBD1, 6 bases. The ends were cut back, 1 base at V and 8 bases at J, with 11 bases in the middle. The CDR3 spans 13 residues. CDR1 is SGHNT and CDR2 is YENEEA in the germline V gene. CDR3 amino acids: CASSLAGHQEAFF. The DNA for the CDR3 is TGTGCCAGCAGCTTAGCGGGACACCAAGAAGCTTTCTTT.

The genes are TRBV29-1 and TRBJ2-4; possible D gene TRBD1, 6 bases. This CDR3 is 14 amino acids long. V gave up 4 bases and J gave up 13 bases, with 23 bases separating them. Germline V gene data show CDR1 as SQVTM and CDR2 as ANQGSEA. The CDR3 bases are TGCAGCGTTGGTCCCACAGGGAAATTGAAAGAGCAGTACTTC. It specifies CSVGPTGKLKEQYF.

The rearrangement joins TRBV29-1 to TRBJ2-2, with 8 positions matching TRBD1. CDR1 SQVTM and CDR2 ANQGSEA come from the germline V gene. The V and J ends lost 3 bases and 6 bases, in that order; junction bases with no gene match: 3. The CDR3 extends over 13 amino acids. The CDR3 loop reads CSVEDRVAGELFF. DNA of the CDR3: TGCAGCGTTGAGGACAGGGTGGCCGGGGAGCTGTTTTTT.